This T cell receptor (beta chain) stems from a study of shared clonotypes between healthy human individuals. Profiling relied on immunoSEQ multiplex PCR, and the TCRdb table lists in-frame clones only, not all of them. The data contain fewer than 1.6 million clones, roughly 98.5% of them singletons. Material for sequencing was naive CD4+ T cells sorted from blood. Subset of the sample: CD45RA+ positively selected. The clonotype comes from a young man in good health.

The CDR3 DNA reads as TGTGCCAGCAGTGACCAGACAGGGCCGGGCAACAATGAGCAGTTCTTC. Its translation: CASSDQTGPGNNEQFF. The gene calls are TRBV6-1 and TRBJ2-1; 7 bases line up with TRBD1. This CDR3 comprises 16 residues. Germline V gene sequence: CDR1 MNHNS, CDR2 SASEGT. V was clipped by 3 bases and J by 5 bases; unmatched bases: 10.